Detailed here is one T cell receptor beta chain. Clones were read by immunoSEQ multiplex PCR, and TCRdb kept only the in-frame ones, dropping some. Of roughly 60,000 clones in the sample, roughly 86% are singletons; the top ten hold approximately 3.6%. The source of the sample is a study of blood T cell repertoires in COVID-19. Germline CDR1 and CDR2: MDHEN and SYDVKM. This CDR3 spans 16 amino acids. The V gene lost 4 bases and the J gene lost 5 bases, with 18 bases spanning the gap. The chain combines TRBV28 with TRBJ1-5; no reliable D call. Sequencing was carried out using peripheral blood. This receptor was taken from a man aged 35-49 years with COVID-19, enrolled during active disease. The CDR3, as DNA: TGTGCCAGCAGTTCCCCCGGGAACCCCCCACATCAGCCCCAGCATTTT. Protein sequence: CASSSPGNPPHQPQHF.